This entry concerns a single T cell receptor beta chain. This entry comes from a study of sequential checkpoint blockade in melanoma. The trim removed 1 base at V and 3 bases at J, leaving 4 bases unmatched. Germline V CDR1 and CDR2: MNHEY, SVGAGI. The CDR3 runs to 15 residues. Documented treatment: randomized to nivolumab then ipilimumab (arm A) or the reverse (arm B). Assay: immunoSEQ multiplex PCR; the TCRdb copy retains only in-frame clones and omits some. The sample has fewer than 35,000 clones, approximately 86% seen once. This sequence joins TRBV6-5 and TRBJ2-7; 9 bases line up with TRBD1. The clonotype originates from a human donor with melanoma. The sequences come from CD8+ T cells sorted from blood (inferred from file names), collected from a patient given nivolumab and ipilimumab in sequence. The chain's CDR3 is CASSYFGTGSYEQYF. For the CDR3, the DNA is TGTGCCAGCAGTTACTTTGGGACAGGGAGCTACGAGCAGTACTTC.